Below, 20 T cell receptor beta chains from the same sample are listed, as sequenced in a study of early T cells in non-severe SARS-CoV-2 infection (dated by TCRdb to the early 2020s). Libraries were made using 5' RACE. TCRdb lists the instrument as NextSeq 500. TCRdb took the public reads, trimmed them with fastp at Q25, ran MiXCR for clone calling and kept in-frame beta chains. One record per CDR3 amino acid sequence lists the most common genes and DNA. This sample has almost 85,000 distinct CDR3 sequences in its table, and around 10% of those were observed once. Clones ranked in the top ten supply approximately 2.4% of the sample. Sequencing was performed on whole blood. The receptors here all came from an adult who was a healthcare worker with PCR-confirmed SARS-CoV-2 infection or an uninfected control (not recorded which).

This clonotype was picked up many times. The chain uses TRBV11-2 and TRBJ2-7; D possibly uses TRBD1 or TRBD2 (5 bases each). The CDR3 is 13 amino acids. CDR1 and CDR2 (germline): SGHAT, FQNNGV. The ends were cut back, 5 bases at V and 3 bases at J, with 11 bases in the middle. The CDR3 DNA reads TGTGCCAGCAGCACTTGGGGGAGCTACGAGCAGTACTTC. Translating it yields CASSTWGSYEQYF.

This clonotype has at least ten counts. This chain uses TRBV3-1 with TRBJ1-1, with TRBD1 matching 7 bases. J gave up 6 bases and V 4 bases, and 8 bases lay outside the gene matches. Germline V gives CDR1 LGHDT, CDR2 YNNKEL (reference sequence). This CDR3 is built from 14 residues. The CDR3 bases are TGTGCCAGCAGCCCCAGGGGGTACAACCCTGAAGCTTTCTTT. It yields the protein CASSPRGYNPEAFF.

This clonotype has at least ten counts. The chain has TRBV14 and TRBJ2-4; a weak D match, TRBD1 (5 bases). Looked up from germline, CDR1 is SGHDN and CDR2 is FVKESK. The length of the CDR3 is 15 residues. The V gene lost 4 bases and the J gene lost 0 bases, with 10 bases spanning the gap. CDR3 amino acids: CASSPGQIAKNIQYF. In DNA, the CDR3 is TGTGCCAGCAGCCCAGGGCAGATAGCCAAAAACATTCAGTACTTC.

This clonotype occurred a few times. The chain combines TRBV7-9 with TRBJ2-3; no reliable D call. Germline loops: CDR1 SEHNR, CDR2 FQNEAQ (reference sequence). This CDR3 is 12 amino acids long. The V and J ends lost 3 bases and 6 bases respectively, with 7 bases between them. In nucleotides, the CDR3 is TGTGCCAGCAGCTTCGTGGGGGATACGCAGTATTTT. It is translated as CASSFVGDTQYF.

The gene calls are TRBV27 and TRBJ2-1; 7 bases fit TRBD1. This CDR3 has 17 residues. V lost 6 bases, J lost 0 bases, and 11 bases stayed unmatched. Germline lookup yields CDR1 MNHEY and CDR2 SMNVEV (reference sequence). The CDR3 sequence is CASRGTAAWSSYNEQFF. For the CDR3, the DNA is TGTGCCAGCAGGGGGACAGCAGCTTGGAGCTCCTACAATGAGCAGTTCTTC.

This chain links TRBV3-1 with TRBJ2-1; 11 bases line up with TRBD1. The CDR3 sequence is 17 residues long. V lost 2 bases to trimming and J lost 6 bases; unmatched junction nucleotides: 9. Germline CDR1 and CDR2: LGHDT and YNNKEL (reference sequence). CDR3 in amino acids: CASSQYKPGTGGNEQFF. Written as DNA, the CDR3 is TGTGCCAGCAGCCAATACAAGCCCGGGACAGGGGGCAATGAGCAGTTCTTC.

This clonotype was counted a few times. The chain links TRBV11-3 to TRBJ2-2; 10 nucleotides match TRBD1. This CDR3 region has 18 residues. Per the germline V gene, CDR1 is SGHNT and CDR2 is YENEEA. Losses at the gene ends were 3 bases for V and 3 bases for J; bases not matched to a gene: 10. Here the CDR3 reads CASSFTGTGERDTGELFF. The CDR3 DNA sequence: TGTGCCAGCAGCTTCACCGGGACAGGGGAAAGGGACACCGGGGAGCTGTTTTTT.

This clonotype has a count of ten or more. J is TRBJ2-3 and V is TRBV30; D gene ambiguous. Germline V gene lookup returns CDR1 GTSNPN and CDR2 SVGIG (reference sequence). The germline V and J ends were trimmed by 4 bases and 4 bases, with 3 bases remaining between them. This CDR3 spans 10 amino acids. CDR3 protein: CAWKADTQYF. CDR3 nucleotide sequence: TGTGCCTGGAAAGCAGATACGCAGTATTTT.

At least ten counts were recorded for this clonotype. CDR3 residues: CASSTTGDGYGYTF. As DNA, the CDR3 is TGTGCCAGTAGTACGACAGGGGATGGCTATGGCTACACCTTC. The genes are TRBV19 and TRBJ1-2; 8 positions agree with TRBD1. Germline CDR1 is LNHDA and CDR2 is SQIVND (reference sequence). The length of the CDR3 is 14 residues. The V and J ends lost 4 bases and 4 bases, in that order; junction bases with no gene match: 5.

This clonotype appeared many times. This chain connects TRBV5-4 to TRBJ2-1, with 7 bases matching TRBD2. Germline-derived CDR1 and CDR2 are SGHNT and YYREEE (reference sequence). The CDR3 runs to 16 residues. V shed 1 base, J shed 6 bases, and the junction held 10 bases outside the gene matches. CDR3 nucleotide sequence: TGTGCCAGCAGCTTGCCCCAGACTAGCCGGCCCAATGAGCAGTTCTTC. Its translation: CASSLPQTSRPNEQFF.

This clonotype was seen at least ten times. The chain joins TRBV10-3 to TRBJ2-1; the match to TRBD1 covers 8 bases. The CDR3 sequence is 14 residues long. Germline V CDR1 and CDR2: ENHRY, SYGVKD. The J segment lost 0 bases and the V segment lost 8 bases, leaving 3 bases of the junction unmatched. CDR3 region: CAIWTGISYNEQFF. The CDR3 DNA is TGTGCCATCTGGACAGGGATCTCCTACAATGAGCAGTTCTTC.

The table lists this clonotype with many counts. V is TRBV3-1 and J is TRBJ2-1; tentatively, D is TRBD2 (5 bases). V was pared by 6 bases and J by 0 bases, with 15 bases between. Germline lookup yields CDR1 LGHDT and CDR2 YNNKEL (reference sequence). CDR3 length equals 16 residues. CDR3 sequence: CASRDATSPSYNEQFF. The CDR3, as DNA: TGTGCCAGCAGGGATGCTACTAGTCCCTCCTACAATGAGCAGTTCTTC.

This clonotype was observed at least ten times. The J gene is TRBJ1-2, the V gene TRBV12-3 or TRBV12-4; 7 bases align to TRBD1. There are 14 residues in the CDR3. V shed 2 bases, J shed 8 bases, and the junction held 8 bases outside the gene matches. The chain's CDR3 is CASSLQGEVSGYTF. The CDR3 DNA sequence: TGTGCCAGCAGTTTACAGGGGGAGGTGAGCGGCTACACCTTC.

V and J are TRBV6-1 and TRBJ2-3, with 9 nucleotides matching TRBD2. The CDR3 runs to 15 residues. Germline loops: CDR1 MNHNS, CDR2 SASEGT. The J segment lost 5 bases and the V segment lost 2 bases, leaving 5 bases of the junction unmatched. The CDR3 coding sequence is TGTGCCAGCAGTGAATTGCGGGAGGGTGGAGATACGCAGTATTTT. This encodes CASSELREGGDTQYF.

The CDR3 sequence is CASRPARGAGNQPQHF. The CDR3 nucleotides are TGTGCCAGTAGGCCCGCTAGGGGGGCGGGCAATCAGCCCCAGCATTTT. The rearrangement links TRBV19 to TRBJ1-5, with a tentative D call TRBD1 (6 bases). From germline, CDR1 is LNHDA and CDR2 SQIVND (reference sequence). CDR3 length: 16 amino acids. The V gene lost 6 bases and the J gene lost 2 bases, with 17 bases spanning the gap.

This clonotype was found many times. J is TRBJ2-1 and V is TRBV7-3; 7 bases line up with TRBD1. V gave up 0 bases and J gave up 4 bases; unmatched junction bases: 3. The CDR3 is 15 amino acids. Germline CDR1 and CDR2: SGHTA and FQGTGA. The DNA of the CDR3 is TGTGCCAGCAGCTTAACCTGGGACAGATACAATGAGCAGTTCTTC. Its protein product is CASSLTWDRYNEQFF.

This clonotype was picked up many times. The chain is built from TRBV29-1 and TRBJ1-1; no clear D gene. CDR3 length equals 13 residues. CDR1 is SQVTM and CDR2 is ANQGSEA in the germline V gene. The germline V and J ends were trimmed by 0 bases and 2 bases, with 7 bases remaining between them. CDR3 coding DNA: TGCAGCGTTGAAGAGAGGGAAAACACTGAAGCTTTCTTT. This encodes CSVEERENTEAFF.

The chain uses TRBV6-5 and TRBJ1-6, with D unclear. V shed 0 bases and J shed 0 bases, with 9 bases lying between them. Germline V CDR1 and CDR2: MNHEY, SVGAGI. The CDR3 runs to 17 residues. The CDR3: CASSYSGRVSYNSPLHF. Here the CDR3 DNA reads TGTGCCAGCAGTTACTCGGGCCGGGTCTCCTATAATTCACCCCTCCACTTT.

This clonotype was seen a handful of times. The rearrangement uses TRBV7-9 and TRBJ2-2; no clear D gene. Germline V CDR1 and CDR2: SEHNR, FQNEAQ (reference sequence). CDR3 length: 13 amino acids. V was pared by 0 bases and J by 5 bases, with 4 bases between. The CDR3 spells CASSLAATGELFF. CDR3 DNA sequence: TGTGCCAGCAGCTTAGCCGCTACCGGGGAGCTGTTTTTT.

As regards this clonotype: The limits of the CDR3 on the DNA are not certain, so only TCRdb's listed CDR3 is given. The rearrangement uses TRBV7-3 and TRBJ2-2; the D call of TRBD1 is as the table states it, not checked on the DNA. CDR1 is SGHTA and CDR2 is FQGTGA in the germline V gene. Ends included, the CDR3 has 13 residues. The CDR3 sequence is CASSSSGTGSCFF.